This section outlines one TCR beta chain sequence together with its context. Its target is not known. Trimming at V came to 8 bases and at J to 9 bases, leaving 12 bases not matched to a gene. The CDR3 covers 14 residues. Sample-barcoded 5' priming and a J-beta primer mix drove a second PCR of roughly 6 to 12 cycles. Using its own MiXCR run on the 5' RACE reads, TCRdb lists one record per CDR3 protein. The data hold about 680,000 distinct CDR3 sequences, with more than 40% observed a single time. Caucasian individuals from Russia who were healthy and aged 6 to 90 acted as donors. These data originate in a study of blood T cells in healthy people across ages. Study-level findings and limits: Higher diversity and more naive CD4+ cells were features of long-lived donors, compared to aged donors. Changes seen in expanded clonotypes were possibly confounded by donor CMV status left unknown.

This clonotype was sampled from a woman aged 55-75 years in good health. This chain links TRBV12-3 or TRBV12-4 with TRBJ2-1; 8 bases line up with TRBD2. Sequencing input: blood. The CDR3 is CASSLTGGLGEQFF. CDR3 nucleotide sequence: TGTGCCAGCTCCTTGACGGGGGGGCTGGGTGAGCAGTTCTTC.